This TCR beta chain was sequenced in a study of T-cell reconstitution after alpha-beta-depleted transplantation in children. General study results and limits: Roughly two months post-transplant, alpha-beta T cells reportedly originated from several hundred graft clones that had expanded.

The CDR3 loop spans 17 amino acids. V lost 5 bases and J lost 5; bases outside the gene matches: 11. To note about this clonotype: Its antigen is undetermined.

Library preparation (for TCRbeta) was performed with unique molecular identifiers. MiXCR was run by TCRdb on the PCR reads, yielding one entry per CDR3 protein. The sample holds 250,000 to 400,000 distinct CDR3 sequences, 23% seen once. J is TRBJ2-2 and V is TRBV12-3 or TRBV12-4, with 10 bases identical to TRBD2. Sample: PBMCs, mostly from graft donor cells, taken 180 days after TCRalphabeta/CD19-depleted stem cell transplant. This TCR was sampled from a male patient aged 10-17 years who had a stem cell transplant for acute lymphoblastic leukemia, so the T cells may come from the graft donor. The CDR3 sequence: CASSIGWGSGRTGELFF. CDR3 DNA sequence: TGTGCCAGCAGTATAGGCTGGGGTAGCGGGAGGACCGGGGAGCTGTTTTTT.